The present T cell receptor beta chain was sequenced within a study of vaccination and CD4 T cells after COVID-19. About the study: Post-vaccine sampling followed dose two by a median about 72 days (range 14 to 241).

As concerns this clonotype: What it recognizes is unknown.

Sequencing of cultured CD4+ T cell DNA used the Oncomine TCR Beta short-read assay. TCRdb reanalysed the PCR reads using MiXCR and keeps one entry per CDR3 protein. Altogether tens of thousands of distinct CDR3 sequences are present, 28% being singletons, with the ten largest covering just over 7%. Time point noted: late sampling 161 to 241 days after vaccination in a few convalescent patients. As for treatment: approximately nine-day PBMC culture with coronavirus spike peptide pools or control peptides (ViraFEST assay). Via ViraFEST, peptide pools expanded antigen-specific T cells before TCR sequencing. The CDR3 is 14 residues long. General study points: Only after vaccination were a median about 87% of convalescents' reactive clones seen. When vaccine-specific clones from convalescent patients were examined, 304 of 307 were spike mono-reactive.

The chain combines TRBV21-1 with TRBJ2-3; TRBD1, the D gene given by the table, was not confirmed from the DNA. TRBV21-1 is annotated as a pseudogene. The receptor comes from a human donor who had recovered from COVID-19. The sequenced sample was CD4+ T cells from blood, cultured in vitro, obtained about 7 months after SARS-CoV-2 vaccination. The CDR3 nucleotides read TGTGCCAGCAGCAAGCCCATCACGGGGCGTACGCAGTATTTT. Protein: CASSKPITGRTQYF.